This T cell receptor (beta chain) is drawn from a study of blood T cell repertoires in COVID-19. Study overall: Acute and convalescent COVID-19 specimens originated in the United States, Italy and Spain. Sources were T cells, B-cell-depleted T cells, or PBMCs; the material itself was cDNA or gDNA.

Authors' analysis steps: Using reference gene primer amplification, nucleated cell counts were estimated. Clones were read by immunoSEQ multiplex PCR, and TCRdb kept only the in-frame ones, dropping some. Clone size and V and J calls were adopted from that table, with D and trimming inferred from the DNA. The table lists more than 250,000 clones, approximately 83% of them singletons. Only a few counts were recorded for this clone. Other DNA variants within this sample encode the same CDR3. V was clipped by 4 bases and J by 8 bases, with 6 bases between them. CDR3 length equals 12 residues. Germline CDR1 and CDR2: SEHNR and FQNEAQ (reference sequence).

Sequencing was performed on peripheral blood. J is TRBJ1-6 and V is TRBV7-9; no clear D gene. This TCR was sampled from a woman under 40 who had recovered from COVID-19. The CDR3 here is CASSSGDSPLHF. The CDR3 bases are TGTGCCAGCAGCTCGGGAGATTCACCCCTCCACTTT.